The clone carrying this TCR beta chain was observed a handful of times. Indicated treatment: randomized to nivolumab then ipilimumab (arm A) or the reverse (arm B). Patients had received no earlier DNA-damaging chemotherapy. PBMC sorting kept live CD3+CD8+ cells without CD19 or CD56. Looked up from germline, CDR1 is KGHSH and CDR2 is LQKENI. Trimming at V came to 2 bases and at J to 3 bases, leaving 6 bases not matched to a gene. This CDR3 is built from 16 residues. Sequencing was performed with immunoSEQ multiplex PCR; in TCRdb, only in-frame clones are kept and a portion is missing. The sample gives under 20,000 clones, about two thirds of which show up once; around 18% is in the top ten. This entry is derived from a study of sequential checkpoint blockade in melanoma. Study context: Each arm's sequence ended with maintenance nivolumab.

The chain joins TRBV18 to TRBJ1-1; 10 bases line up with TRBD1. The input for sequencing was CD8+ T cells sorted from blood (inferred from file names), taken from a patient given nivolumab and ipilimumab in sequence. The source of this sequence is a human donor with melanoma. CDR3 DNA sequence: TGTGCCAGCTCACCATCACCGGGACAGGGGTACACTGAAGCTTTCTTT. Translating gives CASSPSPGQGYTEAFF.